These T cell receptor beta chains were read from a single sample in a study of T cells in Graves' hyperthyroidism and ophthalmopathy. TCRdb reprocessed the multiplex PCR reads via MiXCR and lists one record per CDR3 protein. The sample has about 640,000 distinct CDR3 sequences; around 21% are singletons. Material for sequencing was blood. Every receptor here comes from a man between 25 and 39 years old with Graves' ophthalmopathy. Both conserved end residues are part of each CDR3. D genes are given only for firm matches. Only some rows state a clone size, as once, few, many or a class for expanded clones.

clone size | J gene | D gene | V gene | CDR3 DNA | CDR3 protein
few | TRBJ2-7 | NA | TRBV28 | TGTGCCAGCAGTTTTTGGGTGAGCTACGAGCAGTACTTC | CASSFWVSYEQYF
NA | TRBJ2-1 | NA | TRBV7-9 | TGTGCCAGCAGCGAAAATGAGCAGTTCTTC | CASSENEQFF
few | TRBJ2-3 | NA | TRBV7-2 | TGTGCCAGCAGCTTAGACGTAAACGTTGATACGCAGTATTTT | CASSLDVNVDTQYF
NA | TRBJ2-7 | NA | TRBV12-3/TRBV12-4 | TGTGCCAGCAGTCTTAGCCCAAGGAGGCACGAGCAGTACTTC | CASSLSPRRHEQYF
few | TRBJ1-2 | NA | TRBV14 | TGTGCCAGCAGCCAAGACCGGGTTCCAGGGTCAAACGGCTACACCTTC | CASSQDRVPGSNGYTF
NA | TRBJ2-6 | NA | TRBV4-1 | TGCGCCAGCAGCCAACCGATGACAGTCCAAAAATCTGGGGCCAACGTCCTGACTTTC | CASSQPMTVQKSGANVLTF
once | TRBJ2-2 | NA | TRBV24-1 | TGTGCCACCAGTGATTTACTGGGACCCTTCGGGGGCACCGGGGAGCTGTTTTTT | CATSDLLGPFGGTGELFF
many | TRBJ2-7 | NA | TRBV12-3/TRBV12-4 | TGTGCCAGCAGTTTAGGATCGCCAGGGAGGCATCCGGGGGAGCAGTACTTC | CASSLGSPGRHPGEQYF
NA | TRBJ1-1 | TRBD1 | TRBV20-1 | TGCAGTGCTAGAGATCGGACAGGCCTGAACACTGAAGCTTTCTTT | CSARDRTGLNTEAFF
NA | TRBJ1-1 | TRBD1 | TRBV13 | TGTGCCAGCAGCAAACAGACAGGGGGGAACACTGAAGCTTTCTTT | CASSKQTGGNTEAFF
NA | TRBJ2-5 | TRBD2 | TRBV30 | TGTGCCTGGGGAGGGACTAGCGGAGTGTACCAAGAGACCCAGTACTTC | CAWGGTSGVYQETQYF
many | TRBJ1-2 | NA | TRBV28 | TGTGCCAGCAGTCCGGGTTTAGGCTACACCTTC | CASSPGLGYTF
NA | TRBJ2-7 | NA | TRBV4-2 | TGTGCCAGCAGCCAAGAACCGGCTAGGTCCTACGAGCAGTACTTC | CASSQEPARSYEQYF
NA | TRBJ2-1 | TRBD2 | TRBV5-1 | TGCGCCAGCAGTTACGATATTAGCGGGAGGATCTATGAGCAGTTCTTC | CASSYDISGRIYEQFF
NA | TRBJ1-2 | TRBD1 | TRBV5-6 | TGTGCCAGTAGCCCCGGGACAGGGGGTCCCGGAGACTATGGCTACACCTTC | CASSPGTGGPGDYGYTF
NA | TRBJ1-2 | NA | TRBV18 | TGTGCCAGCTCACCTGATCGGCAGGGCTATGGCTACACCTTC | CASSPDRQGYGYTF
NA | TRBJ1-1 | NA | TRBV28 | TGTGCCAGCAGTCTAAACAGGGTAGCTGAAGCTTTCTTT | CASSLNRVAEAFF
few | TRBJ2-7 | TRBD2 | TRBV20-1 | TGCAGTGCCATAGGACTAGCGGGAGAGCCCTACGAGCAGTACTTC | CSAIGLAGEPYEQYF
NA | TRBJ2-5 | NA | TRBV18 | TGTGCCAGCTCATCGACCAGGGGACAAGAGACCCAGTACTTC | CASSSTRGQETQYF
NA | TRBJ2-1 | TRBD2 | TRBV12-3/TRBV12-4 | TGTGCCAGCAGTTTAAGTCCTAGCGGGAGGGGTTTGGAGTTCTTC | CASSLSPSGRGLEFF
NA | TRBJ2-7 | TRBD1 | TRBV30 | TGTGCCTGGATCCCCGGGACAGGGAACTACGAGCAGTACTTC | CAWIPGTGNYEQYF
many | TRBJ1-1 | TRBD1 | TRBV28 | TGTGCCAGCAGGACAGGGCGGACTGAAGCTTTCTTT | CASRTGRTEAFF
many | TRBJ2-3 | NA | TRBV11-2 | TGTGCCAGCAGCTACAGTGATACGCAGTATTTT | CASSYSDTQYF
NA | TRBJ2-4 | NA | TRBV19 | TGTGCCAGTCGGCAGGGGGCCAAAAACATTCAGTACTTC | CASRQGAKNIQYF
many | TRBJ2-5 | TRBD1 | TRBV2 | TGTGCCAGCAGTCGACAGGGTGGCGGGGAGACCCAGTACTTC | CASSRQGGGETQYF
NA | TRBJ2-1 | NA | TRBV10-3 | TGTGCCATCAGTGAGCGGGGTAGCTCCTACAATGAGCAGTTCTTC | CAISERGSSYNEQFF
NA | TRBJ2-3 | NA | TRBV5-5 | TGCGCCAGCAGCCAAGAACCCCCCGTCTCTAGCACAGATACGCAGTATTTT | CASSQEPPVSSTDTQYF
NA | TRBJ1-2 | NA | TRBV19 | TGTGCCAGTAGTATAGCTTCCGTCTATGGCTACACCTTC | CASSIASVYGYTF
many | TRBJ2-3 | TRBD2 | TRBV5-1 | TGTGCCAGCAGTTTAGCGGGTAGGACAGATACGCAGTATTTT | CASSLAGRTDTQYF
NA | TRBJ1-2 | NA | TRBV29-1 | TGCAGCGTTGATGGCCCTCCGAGGTATGGCTACACCTTC | CSVDGPPRYGYTF
many | TRBJ2-3 | TRBD2 | TRBV30 | TGTGCCTGGTCTCCGGGACTAGCCCCGGGGGGAGATACGCAGTATTTT | CAWSPGLAPGGDTQYF
NA | TRBJ2-3 | NA | TRBV7-9 | TGTGCCAGCAGCTCGCCAGGTCTCAGTGGGACTAGCACAGATACGCAGTATTTT | CASSSPGLSGTSTDTQYF
NA | TRBJ2-3 | TRBD2 | TRBV24-1 | TGTGCCACCAGTGATCCTAGCGGGAGCGTTTATGCAGATACGCAGTATTTT | CATSDPSGSVYADTQYF
NA | TRBJ2-2 | TRBD2 | TRBV27 | TGTGCCAGCAGTGCGGGAGGGCTCGCAGGGGAGCTGTTTTTT | CASSAGGLAGELFF
many | TRBJ1-5 | NA | TRBV2 | TGTGCCAGCAGTGAGGGGGGGGGCCCCTATAGCAATCAGCCCCAGCATTTT | CASSEGGGPYSNQPQHF
NA | TRBJ2-5 | TRBD2 | TRBV4-2 | TGTGCCAGCAGCCAAGATATGGGCTTTATGGAGCGGGAGGGCCTCGAGACCCAGTACTTC | CASSQDMGFMEREGLETQYF
few | TRBJ2-1 | NA | TRBV28 | TGTGCCAGCAGCCTCGACCTAATTAATGAGCAGTTCTTC | CASSLDLINEQFF
NA | TRBJ2-1 | TRBD2 | TRBV6-2/TRBV6-3 | TGTGCCAGCAGTTACGGGACTAGCGGCCACAATGAGCAGTTCTTC | CASSYGTSGHNEQFF
few | TRBJ2-7 | TRBD2 | TRBV14 | TGTGCCAGCAGCCCAGGGGAGGGACTAGCGGGAGGTGAGCAGTACTTC | CASSPGEGLAGGEQYF
NA | TRBJ2-7 | TRBD1 | TRBV19 | TGTGCCAGTAGTACCGGACAGGGCCTGGGCGAGCAGTACTTC | CASSTGQGLGEQYF
few | TRBJ1-5 | NA | TRBV6-2/TRBV6-3 | TGTGCCAGCAGTTACGTTCCTCCGCCTACGCCCCAGCATTTT | CASSYVPPPTPQHF
NA | TRBJ1-2 | TRBD1 | TRBV12-3/TRBV12-4 | TGTGCCAGCAGTCAGGACAGGAGTCTCTATGGCTACACCTTC | CASSQDRSLYGYTF
NA | TRBJ1-4 | NA | TRBV24-1 | TGTGCCACCAGTGATCTTTCTACCCGGGTCGGTGAAAAACTGTTTTTT | CATSDLSTRVGEKLFF
few | TRBJ2-5 | TRBD1 | TRBV20-1 | TGCAGTGCCAGACAGGGGGCAAGAGAGACCCAGTACTTC | CSARQGARETQYF
NA | TRBJ2-7 | TRBD1 | TRBV7-2 | TGTGCCAGCAGCGCCGACAGGGGGACCTCCTACGAGCAGTACTTC | CASSADRGTSYEQYF